The source of this TCR beta chain is a study of blood T cell repertoires in COVID-19. Study background: PBMCs, B-cell-depleted T cells, or T cells provided the cDNA or gDNA that made up the material.

Clinical histories supplied by participants themselves formed the basis of cohort assignment. TCRdb keeps only in-frame clones here, not all; method: immunoSEQ multiplex PCR. The sample shows under 500,000 clones, 75% to 90% of them seen only once. Sequencing was done on a sample of PBMCs or T cells enriched from blood (not recorded which). The receptor's source is a man aged 30 to 39 who had recovered from COVID-19.

The CDR3 spells CASSRAGGDQPQHF. The CDR3 nucleotides are TGTGCCAGCTCACGGGCGGGAGGGGATCAGCCCCAGCATTTT. J is TRBJ1-5 and V is TRBV18, with D perhaps matching TRBD1 (5 bases). V lost 4 bases and J 5 bases, leaving 12 bases between the germline ends. Germline CDR1 KGHSH, CDR2 LQKENI. This CDR3 is 14 amino acids long.